Listed here are 29 T cell receptor beta chains from one sample, sequenced in a study of blood T cell repertoires in COVID-19. The assay was immunoSEQ multiplex PCR, and TCRdb's table has in-frame clones only and misses some. This table holds 450,000 to 500,000 clones, approximately 85% found once. Sequencing input: peripheral blood. These receptors were obtained from a human donor in a cohort sampled during active COVID-19.

The chain employs TRBV5-8 and TRBJ1-2; 8 nucleotides agree with TRBD1. This CDR3 comprises 13 residues. Germline assignment: CDR1 SGHTS and CDR2 YDEGEE. With 6 bases clipped from V and 6 bases from J, the junction kept 7 bases outside the gene matches. CDR3 nucleotides: TGTGCCAGCAACGACAGGGGAGGACATGGCTACACCTTC. It specifies CASNDRGGHGYTF.

The chain uses TRBV11-3 and TRBJ2-5, with 12 bases that match TRBD1. CDR3 length: 16 amino acids. Germline V lookup: CDR1 SGHNT, CDR2 YENEEA. V lost 1 base to trimming and J lost 9 bases; unmatched junction nucleotides: 9. The CDR3 region is CASSLGGTGGAQAQYF. CDR3 nucleotides: TGTGCCAGCAGCTTAGGTGGGACAGGGGGCGCACAGGCCCAGTACTTC.

The V call is TRBV5-1, the J call TRBJ2-1; D may be TRBD2 (7 bases). Deletions cut 0 bases from V and 7 bases from J, with 20 bases between. CDR3 length: 17 amino acids. Germline V gene sequence: CDR1 SGHRS, CDR2 YFSETQ. This CDR3 reads CASSLGPAGAGVNEQFF. As DNA, the CDR3 is TGCGCCAGCAGCTTGGGTCCGGCGGGGGCAGGAGTAAATGAGCAGTTCTTC. The variable domain in full, with the rest retrieved from reference TRBV5-1 and TRBJ2-1, is KAGVTQTPRYLIKTRGQQVTLSCSPISGHRSVSWYQQTPGQGLQFLFEYFSETQRNKGNFPGRFSGRQFSNSRSEMNVSTLELGDSALYLCASSLGPAGAGVNEQFFGPGTRLTVL.

This clone is a singleton in its sample. The rearrangement links TRBV7-6 to TRBJ1-1; 8 bases are a match to TRBD1. The CDR3 totals 16 residues. Germline V gives CDR1 SGHVS, CDR2 FNYEAQ. V lost 2 bases, J lost 5 bases, and 10 bases stayed unmatched. The CDR3 is CASSLKIGQGTTEAFF. The DNA of the CDR3 is TGTGCCAGCAGCTTAAAGATCGGACAGGGTACGACTGAAGCTTTCTTT.

A single count supports this clone. V usage is TRBV5-1 and J usage is TRBJ1-1; 9 nucleotides match TRBD1. CDR3 length: 15 residues. J was trimmed by 4 bases and V by 0 bases; bases with no gene match: 4. Germline CDR1 and CDR2: SGHRS and YFSETQ. The CDR3 loop is CASSLEGQGSTEAFF. CDR3 nucleotide sequence: TGCGCCAGCAGCTTGGAGGGACAGGGATCCACTGAAGCTTTCTTT.

This clone showed up just once. V gene TRBV6-5 combines with J gene TRBJ2-3, with D possibly TRBD1 on 8 matching bases. Germline V lookup: CDR1 MNHEY, CDR2 SVGAGI. V dropped 0 bases and J dropped 4 bases, with 14 bases sitting between them. CDR3 length equals 16 residues. CDR3 region: CASSYSTGEGPDTQYF. CDR3 sequence (DNA): TGTGCCAGCAGTTACTCGACAGGGGAGGGCCCAGATACGCAGTATTTT.

This chain uses TRBV3-1 (or the pseudogene TRBV3-2) with TRBJ1-1, with D unresolved. The V gene's germline CDR1 is LGHDT and CDR2 YNNKEL (reference sequence). The CDR3 loop spans 13 amino acids. Trimming removed 2 bases at V and 5 bases at J, with 9 bases between. The CDR3 nucleotides read TGTGCCAGCAGCCAAACGATGGAGACTGAAGCTTTCTTT. Protein sequence: CASSQTMETEAFF.

The CDR3 coding sequence is TGCGCCAGCAGCCAAGGGGAAGGCAGGGGAAACTATGGCTACACCTTC. It yields the protein CASSQGEGRGNYGYTF. The rearrangement uses TRBV4-1 and TRBJ1-2; the D gene is possibly TRBD1 (6 bases). The length of the CDR3 is 16 residues. V lost 1 base and J 2 bases, leaving 14 bases between the germline ends. Germline CDR1 is MGHRA and CDR2 is YSYEKL.

The chain is built from TRBV28 and TRBJ2-6, with a weak D call TRBD1 (5 bases). The length of the CDR3 is 16 residues. The germline V and J ends were trimmed by 10 bases and 1 base, with 17 bases remaining between them. Germline loops: CDR1 MDHEN, CDR2 SYDVKM. The chain's CDR3 is CAIAETDKSGANVLTF. For the CDR3, the DNA is TGTGCCATTGCGGAGACAGATAAATCTGGGGCCAACGTCCTGACTTTC.

CDR3 sequence (DNA): TGTGCCAGCAGCTTATTGGGCACGAGCAGGACCCAGTACTTC. It specifies CASSLLGTSRTQYF. This chain connects TRBV7-9 to TRBJ2-5; no clear D gene. The CDR3 is 14 amino acids. Trimming cost V 2 bases and J 7 bases, with 14 bases left between them. CDR1 and CDR2 from the germline V gene are SEHNR and FQNEAQ (reference sequence).

This clone was seen a single time. This rearrangement joins TRBV7-2 to TRBJ2-7, with 9 nucleotides matching TRBD1. Trimming cost V 2 bases and J 7 bases; bases outside gene matches: 15. Germline V gene lookup returns CDR1 SGHTA and CDR2 FQGNSA. CDR3 length equals 17 residues. DNA of the CDR3: TGTGCCAGCAGCTTAAGAGGTTTCCGGGACAGGGTGAGAGAGCAGTACTTC. It codes for CASSLRGFRDRVREQYF. The full variable domain, completed using reference TRBV7-2 and TRBJ2-7, is GAGVSQSPSNKVTEKGKDVELRCDPISGHTALYWYRQSLGQGLEFLIYFQGNSAPDKSGLPSDRFSAERTGGSVSTLTIQRTQQEDSAVYLCASSLRGFRDRVREQYFGPGTRLTVT.

V is TRBV6-5 and J is TRBJ2-2, with a tentative D call TRBD2 (6 bases). V was cut by 7 bases and J by 4 bases, with 16 bases left in between. The CDR3 is made up of 15 amino acids. The germline CDR1 and CDR2 sequences are MNHEY and SVGAGI. The DNA of the CDR3 is TGTGCCAGCACGCTAGGGGAGGCCGGCACCGGGGAGCTGTTTTTT. It codes for CASTLGEAGTGELFF.

The rearrangement uses TRBV20-1 and TRBJ2-1; no firm D call. The CDR3 is 10 amino acids. Germline V CDR1 and CDR2: DFQATT, SNEGSKA (reference sequence). V was trimmed by 6 bases and J by 4 bases, leaving 4 bases between them. The CDR3 coding sequence is TGCAGTGCCGTATACAATGAGCAGTTCTTC. The encoded protein is CSAVYNEQFF.

The chain has TRBV19 and TRBJ2-3; 13 bases map to TRBD2. From germline, CDR1 is LNHDA and CDR2 SQIVND (reference sequence). Trimming removed 5 bases from V and 5 bases from J; junction bases left unmatched: 10. The CDR3 loop spans 17 amino acids. The CDR3 nucleotides read TGTGCCAGTAGTTTTGACGGACTAGCGGGAGAAGGAGATACGCAGTATTTT. This codes for CASSFDGLAGEGDTQYF. Complete variable domain (other parts from reference TRBV19 and TRBJ2-3): DGGITQSPKYLFRKEGQNVTLSCEQNLNHDAMYWYRQDPGQGLRLIYYSQIVNDFQKGDIAEGYSVSREKKESFPLTVTSAQKNPTAFYLCASSFDGLAGEGDTQYFGPGTRLTVL.

This clone was counted at least ten times. The J gene is TRBJ1-3, the V gene TRBV7-3; 7 bases agree with TRBD1. The junction had 3 bases not matched to a gene; V was cut back by 4 bases and J by 0 bases. The CDR3 runs 15 residues. Germline-derived CDR1 and CDR2 are SGHTA and FQGTGA. CDR3 region: CASSSTGDSGNTIYF. DNA for the CDR3: TGTGCCAGCAGCTCCACAGGGGACTCTGGAAACACCATATATTTT.

The chain couples TRBV30 to TRBJ2-7; maybe TRBD2 (5 bases). CDR3 length equals 13 residues. Looked up from germline, CDR1 is GTSNPN and CDR2 is SVGIG (reference sequence). Between the trimmed V and J ends, which lost 2 bases and 6 bases, there was a span of 14 bases. CDR3 DNA sequence: TGTGCCTGGAGTATAGGAGGTTCTTCCGAGCAGTACTTC. Its translation is CAWSIGGSSEQYF.

This sequence joins TRBV4-1 and TRBJ1-1, with D perhaps matching TRBD1 (6 bases). Trimming stripped 2 bases from V and 4 bases from J, with 20 bases between. This CDR3 is built from 17 residues. Germline CDR1 and CDR2: MGHRA and YSYEKL. This CDR3 reads CASSQSSQGRLSTEAFF. The CDR3, as DNA: TGCGCCAGCAGCCAATCCTCCCAGGGGCGTTTGTCCACTGAAGCTTTCTTT.

This clone was seen more than once but under ten times. The rearrangement links TRBV5-4 to TRBJ2-2, with 7 bases lining up with TRBD1. The J segment lost 4 bases and the V segment lost 5 bases, leaving 8 bases of the junction unmatched. The CDR3 is 15 residues long. The germline gives CDR1 SGHNT, CDR2 YYREEE (reference sequence). The CDR3 nucleotides read TGTGCCAGCAGACCCGACAGGGTGATCACCGGGGAGCTGTTTTTT. Protein: CASRPDRVITGELFF.

This rearrangement joins TRBV29-1 to TRBJ2-1, with D possibly being TRBD1 (6 bases). Germline V gene data show CDR1 as SQVTM and CDR2 as ANQGSEA. The CDR3 loop spans 12 amino acids. The V and J ends lost 5 bases and 10 bases respectively, with 15 bases between them. CDR3 in amino acids: CSVSLQGDEQFF. The CDR3 coding sequence is TGCAGCGTTTCACTACAGGGTGACGAGCAGTTCTTC.

J is TRBJ1-2 and V is TRBV18; D may be TRBD1 (5 bases). Germline V lookup: CDR1 KGHSH, CDR2 LQKENI. The CDR3 spans 14 residues. Trimming pared 5 bases from V and 3 bases from J, leaving 13 bases between. In DNA, the CDR3 is TGTGCCAGCTCATCCTTAGGGGCGCACTATGGCTACACCTTC. Protein sequence: CASSSLGAHYGYTF.

In its sample, this clone was seen a few times. The V gene is TRBV6-6, the J gene TRBJ2-1, with 8 bases fitting TRBD1. Germline V CDR1 and CDR2: MNHNY, SVGAGI (reference sequence). The CDR3 has 15 amino acids. The trim removed 5 bases at V and 2 bases at J, leaving 5 bases unmatched. In nucleotides, the CDR3 is TGTGCCAGCAGTAACGGACAGGGAACCTACAATGAGCAGTTCTTC. This translates into CASSNGQGTYNEQFF.

This sequence joins TRBV2 and TRBJ1-1; D unresolved. Germline-derived CDR1 and CDR2 are SNHLY and FYNNEI. This CDR3 is built from 14 residues. V was cut by 5 bases and J by 1 base, with 11 bases left in between. Here the CDR3 DNA reads TGTGCCAGCAGTCCCAGGTCCGGGAACACTGAAGCTTTCTTT. The encoded protein is CASSPRSGNTEAFF.

This chain uses TRBV3-1 (or the pseudogene TRBV3-2) with TRBJ1-5; D gene unclear. V lost 0 bases and J lost 4, with 10 bases in between. Germline assignment: CDR1 LGHDT and CDR2 YNNKEL (reference sequence). The CDR3 runs to 15 residues. CDR3 protein: CASSQDPTVNQPQHF. The CDR3 DNA reads as TGTGCCAGCAGCCAAGATCCAACGGTTAATCAGCCCCAGCATTTT.

This clone was picked up one time. J is TRBJ1-5 and V is TRBV5-4, with 7 bases matching TRBD1. Germline V gene data show CDR1 as SGHNT and CDR2 as YYREEE (reference sequence). The CDR3 length is 14 residues. V lost 4 bases to trimming and J lost 6 bases; unmatched junction nucleotides: 7. CDR3 amino acids: CASSLQGSGQPQHF. CDR3 nucleotides: TGTGCCAGCAGCCTACAGGGGTCGGGTCAGCCCCAGCATTTT.

The J gene is TRBJ2-7, the V gene TRBV19; perhaps TRBD1 as D (6 bases). Germline CDR1 is LNHDA and CDR2 is SQIVND (reference sequence). This CDR3 contains 13 residues. Trimming cost V 3 bases and J 6 bases, with 12 bases left between them. CDR3 sequence reads: CASSMNRDREQYF. CDR3 coding DNA: TGTGCCAGTAGTATGAACAGGGATCGCGAGCAGTACTTC.

The chain combines TRBV9 with TRBJ1-1; 11 bases match TRBD1. This CDR3 spans 16 amino acids. Trimming cost V 2 bases and J 4 bases; bases outside gene matches: 7. Germline CDR1 reads SGDLS; CDR2 reads YYNGEE. The CDR3, as DNA: TGTGCCAGCAGCGTGGCTGCCGGGACAGGGGGCACTGAAGCTTTCTTT. This encodes CASSVAAGTGGTEAFF.

The V gene is TRBV10-3, the J gene TRBJ2-6; D possibly corresponds to TRBD1 (6 bases). This CDR3 spans 13 amino acids. Germline assignment: CDR1 ENHRY and CDR2 SYGVKD. Trimming took off 10 bases at V and 2 bases at J, with 9 bases between the two ends. In DNA form, the CDR3 reads TGTGCCACTACAGGGACTGGGGCCAACGTCCTGACTTTC. The encoded protein is CATTGTGANVLTF.

V and J are TRBV20-1 and TRBJ1-2; TRBD1 matches 7 bases. The CDR3 has 14 amino acids. The germline gives CDR1 DFQATT, CDR2 SNEGSKA (reference sequence). Losses at the gene ends were 3 bases for V and 3 bases for J; bases not matched to a gene: 7. CDR3 coding DNA: TGCAGTGCTAGTGTCACAGGGGATTACTATGGCTACACCTTC. Translation: CSASVTGDYYGYTF.

The chain employs TRBV28 and TRBJ2-2; tentatively, D is TRBD2 (5 bases). Looked up from germline, CDR1 is MDHEN and CDR2 is SYDVKM. CDR3 length equals 14 residues. Trimming pared 2 bases from V and 8 bases from J, leaving 12 bases between. The CDR3, as DNA: TGTGCCAGCAGTTTAATCACACGCGGGGGGGAGCTGTTTTTT. Translated: CASSLITRGGELFF.